The sequence of this T cell receptor (beta chain) was determined in a study of post-analysis software for immune sequencing data. Study details: There were relapsing-remitting, secondary progressive and progressive-relapsing multiple sclerosis among the disease courses included.

Unique molecular identifiers were built into the TCR beta cDNA libraries. Some 500,000 cDNA molecules came from approximately 1 to 10 million T cells. One entry per CDR3 protein results from TCRdb running MiXCR on the PCR reads. The sample shows hundreds of thousands of distinct CDR3 sequences, approximately 59% of them seen only once. General study results and limits: Normalized Chao1 diversity was significantly lower in multiple sclerosis patients than in controls. In patients, TRBV5-6, TRBV5-1 and TRBV20-1 belonged to 4 or 5 TRBV segments found more frequently than in controls.

The CDR3 contains 16 residues. Germline V lookup: CDR1 LGHDT, CDR2 YNNKEL (reference sequence). V gave up 4 bases and J gave up 3 bases; unmatched junction bases: 10. The table lists this clonotype with a few counts. Antigen specificity is unknown. The sample taken for sequencing was blood. The chain couples TRBV3-1 to TRBJ1-2; 8 bases match TRBD1. This receptor was taken from a girl aged 2 to 10 with multiple sclerosis. For the CDR3, the DNA is TGTGCCAGCAGCCGACACAGTCAGGGGGCTGACTATGGCTACACCTTC. Amino acids: CASSRHSQGADYGYTF.